These 18 T cell receptor beta chains were all obtained from the same sample, sequenced in a study of blood T cell repertoires in COVID-19. Profiled with immunoSEQ multiplex PCR; TCRdb holds only in-frame clones, not every one. Of 150,000 to 200,000 clones listed, approximately 78% are singletons. The specimen sequenced was PBMCs or T cells enriched from blood (not recorded which). All receptors derive from a woman between 50 and 59 years old who had recovered from COVID-19.

This chain links TRBV5-1 with TRBJ1-3, with D possibly matching TRBD1 (5 bases). CDR1 and CDR2 from the germline V gene are SGHRS and YFSETQ. This CDR3 region has 16 residues. V dropped 0 bases and J dropped 0 bases, with 10 bases sitting between them. The CDR3 reads CASSLGGLLSGNTIYF. CDR3 DNA sequence: TGCGCCAGCAGCTTGGGGGGACTTCTCTCTGGAAACACCATATATTTT.

V is TRBV7-8 and J is TRBJ2-3; TRBD2 agrees at 14 bases. Germline V gene sequence: CDR1 SGHVS, CDR2 FQNEAQ. Losses at the gene ends were 3 bases for V and 6 bases for J; bases not matched to a gene: 2. The CDR3 totals 15 residues. The CDR3 protein is CASSLTSGRGDTQYF. In DNA form, the CDR3 reads TGTGCCAGCAGCTTGACTAGCGGGAGGGGTGATACGCAGTATTTT.

The chain is built from TRBV19 and TRBJ2-7, with D maybe TRBD2 (5 bases). The CDR3 sequence is 12 residues long. Germline V CDR1 and CDR2: LNHDA, SQIVND (reference sequence). V lost 5 bases, J lost 3 bases, and 8 bases lay in between. The CDR3 spells CASSSGSYEQYF. The CDR3 region has the DNA TGTGCCAGTAGTTCGGGGAGCTACGAGCAGTACTTC.

V and J are TRBV27 and TRBJ1-4; a weak D match, TRBD1 (6 bases). CDR3 length equals 14 residues. V lost 4 bases to trimming and J lost 6 bases, with 12 bases between them. Germline CDR1 reads MNHEY; CDR2 reads SMNVEV (reference sequence). In DNA form, the CDR3 reads TGTGCCAGCAGTTCGAACAGGGTACATGAAAAACTGTTTTTT. Its protein is CASSSNRVHEKLFF.

The chain uses TRBV19 and TRBJ1-4, with 8 bases identical to TRBD1. Per germline, CDR1 LNHDA and CDR2 SQIVND (reference sequence). The V segment lost 9 bases and the J segment 5 bases; nucleotides outside the gene matches: 5. The length of the CDR3 is 13 residues. This CDR3 is CASNRGINEKLFF. The CDR3 DNA follows: TGTGCCAGCAACAGGGGGATCAATGAAAAACTGTTTTTT.

The table lists this clone with a count of one. This chain connects TRBV12-5 to TRBJ2-2, with 10 bases lining up with TRBD2. Trimming at V came to 0 bases and at J to 6 bases, leaving 13 bases not matched to a gene. The CDR3 runs to 19 residues. Germline V gene sequence: CDR1 LGHNT, CDR2 FRNRAP. CDR3 sequence (DNA): TGTGCTAGTGGTTTGGTACTTCCCCAAGCGGGAGGGCCCGCCGGGGAGCTGTTTTTT. This codes for CASGLVLPQAGGPAGELFF.

In DNA, the CDR3 is TGTGCCAGCAGCTACATGGGACAGGGGAATCAGCCCCAGCATTTT. This translates into CASSYMGQGNQPQHF. This chain joins TRBV7-9 and TRBJ1-5; TRBD1 matches 10 bases. The J segment lost 4 bases and the V segment lost 4 bases, leaving 4 bases of the junction unmatched. The germline V gene has CDR1 SEHNR and CDR2 FQNEAQ (reference sequence). The CDR3 spans 15 residues.

This clone was picked up one time. This chain links TRBV20-1 with TRBJ2-6, with D perhaps matching TRBD2 (5 bases). CDR3 size: 15 residues. Trimming pared 3 bases from V and 2 bases from J, leaving 11 bases between. Looked up from germline, CDR1 is DFQATT and CDR2 is SNEGSKA (reference sequence). The CDR3 reads CSASEGATGANVLTF. The CDR3 DNA is TGCAGTGCTAGTGAGGGAGCCACTGGGGCCAACGTCCTGACTTTC.

This chain uses TRBV5-1 with TRBJ2-3, with D maybe TRBD1 (6 bases). CDR3 length: 13 amino acids. Trimming took 3 bases from V and 2 from J, leaving 7 bases between them. Germline CDR1 reads SGHRS; CDR2 reads YFSETQ. The CDR3 bases are TGCGCCAGCAGCTACAGGGACACAGATACGCAGTATTTT. Translation: CASSYRDTDTQYF.

This clone occurred once. The rearrangement uses TRBV6-5 and TRBJ2-4; 12 bases align to TRBD2. CDR1 MNHEY and CDR2 SVGAGI come from the germline V gene. Trimming cost V 6 bases and J 6 bases; bases outside gene matches: 3. The CDR3 runs to 14 residues. This CDR3 is CASRPSGRVNIQYF. The CDR3 nucleotides are TGTGCCAGCAGACCTAGCGGGAGGGTAAACATTCAGTACTTC.

The rearrangement uses TRBV6-5 and TRBJ1-4, with TRBD1 as a possible D gene (6 bases). Germline assignment: CDR1 MNHEY and CDR2 SVGAGI. The V end lost 4 bases, the J end lost 7 bases, and 10 bases lay between the germline ends. This CDR3 has 13 residues. Written as DNA, the CDR3 is TGTGCCAGCAGTTTAACAGGGAGTGAAAAACTGTTTTTT. Its translation: CASSLTGSEKLFF.

J is TRBJ1-5 and V is TRBV19; D call uncertain. This CDR3 spans 14 amino acids. Trimming took off 5 bases at V and 3 bases at J, with 11 bases between the two ends. Germline loops: CDR1 LNHDA, CDR2 SQIVND (reference sequence). The CDR3 here is CASSPNSDNQPQHF. CDR3 nucleotide sequence: TGTGCCAGTAGTCCCAACAGTGACAATCAGCCCCAGCATTTT. The complete variable domain, with remaining parts taken from reference TRBV19 and TRBJ1-5, reads DGGITQSPKYLFRKEGQNVTLSCEQNLNHDAMYWYRQDPGQGLRLIYYSQIVNDFQKGDIAEGYSVSREKKESFPLTVTSAQKNPTAFYLCASSPNSDNQPQHFGDGTRLSIL.

The rearrangement links TRBV13 to TRBJ2-7; no clear D. The CDR3 is made up of 13 amino acids. From germline, CDR1 is PRHDT and CDR2 FYEKMQ (reference sequence). The germline V and J ends were trimmed by 0 bases and 2 bases, with 5 bases remaining between them. DNA for the CDR3: TGTGCCAGCAGCTTAGGGGAGACCTACGAGCAGTACTTC. Its translation: CASSLGETYEQYF.

V usage is TRBV7-3 and J usage is TRBJ2-1, with TRBD2 matching 8 bases. Germline lookup yields CDR1 SGHTA and CDR2 FQGTGA. The CDR3 covers 15 residues. Germline trimming cut 2 bases from V and 2 bases from J; bases unmatched to any gene: 2. CDR3 region: CASSLYSGTYNEQFF. DNA of the CDR3: TGTGCCAGCAGCTTATATAGCGGGACCTACAATGAGCAGTTCTTC.

The V and J genes are TRBV5-1 and TRBJ2-3; 7 nucleotides match TRBD2. V was pared by 7 bases and J by 5 bases, with 10 bases of the junction left unmatched. Germline CDR1 reads SGHRS; CDR2 reads YFSETQ. This CDR3 has 14 residues. The CDR3 coding sequence is TGCGCCAGCGGACGCGGGAGTGGGGGAGATACGCAGTATTTT. This encodes CASGRGSGGDTQYF.

The rearrangement uses TRBV7-9 and TRBJ2-7; 9 bases agree with TRBD1. The V gene's germline CDR1 is SEHNR and CDR2 FQNEAQ (reference sequence). This CDR3 has 16 amino acids. After removal of 3 bases from V and 5 bases from J, the junction contained 11 bases not matched to a gene. The CDR3 protein is CASSFTKGQGPHEQYF. CDR3 coding DNA: TGTGCCAGCAGCTTTACGAAGGGACAGGGACCCCACGAGCAGTACTTC.

The gene calls are TRBV6-5 and TRBJ1-2; the D is unclear. CDR3 length: 15 amino acids. Germline CDR1 reads MNHEY; CDR2 reads SVGAGI. V was pared by 0 bases and J by 7 bases, with 15 bases between. For the CDR3, the DNA is TGTGCCAGCAGTTACTCGCCGGGGATCGTCGTTGGCTACACCTTC. It is translated as CASSYSPGIVVGYTF.

This chain uses TRBV6-6 with TRBJ2-1, with a weak D call TRBD2 (6 bases). The germline V gene encodes CDR1 MNHNY and CDR2 SVGAGI (reference sequence). The length of the CDR3 is 14 residues. V was shortened by 4 bases and J by 6 bases, with 13 bases between the two germline ends. The CDR3: CASSSRLVGNEQFF. In DNA form, the CDR3 reads TGTGCCAGCAGTTCCAGACTAGTCGGCAATGAGCAGTTCTTC.